The 28 T cell receptor beta chains below were found in one sample sequenced in a study of T cells in Graves' hyperthyroidism and ophthalmopathy. RNA transcripts gave rise to amplified TCR beta CDR3 regions. HTBI primers were employed in a first-round RT-PCR of the TCR CDR3. TCRdb itself ran the multiplex PCR reads through MiXCR, one entry per CDR3 protein. This table holds nearly 600,000 distinct CDR3 sequences, roughly 13% found once. The sequencing input was blood. The receptor source for this set is a woman aged 25-40 years with Graves' hyperthyroidism that later progressed to Graves' ophthalmopathy.

The rearrangement links TRBV18 to TRBJ2-7, with 7 bases aligning to TRBD1. Germline CDR1 is KGHSH and CDR2 is LQKENI. Trimming at V came to 5 bases and at J to 1 base, leaving 8 bases not matched to a gene. The CDR3 is 15 amino acids. The CDR3 DNA is TGTGCCAGCTCATCGGACAGGACTGATTCCTACGAGCAGTACTTC. Protein product: CASSSDRTDSYEQYF.

This clonotype was observed many times. The genes are TRBV19 and TRBJ1-1; tentatively, D is TRBD1 (5 bases). Trimming stripped 10 bases from V and 5 bases from J, with 23 bases between. Germline V lookup: CDR1 LNHDA, CDR2 SQIVND (reference sequence). The length of the CDR3 is 15 residues. CDR3 DNA sequence: TGTGCCACCCTGGGTTGGACGCAAAAGGGGACTGAAGCTTTCTTT. Its translation: CATLGWTQKGTEAFF.

This clonotype was observed a few times. CDR3 region: CASSRDRSRPQHF. The CDR3 DNA follows: TGTGCCAGTAGTAGGGACAGAAGTCGCCCCCAGCATTTT. The J gene is TRBJ1-5, the V gene TRBV19; 7 nucleotides match TRBD1. Per the germline V gene, CDR1 is LNHDA and CDR2 is SQIVND (reference sequence). This CDR3 contains 13 residues. V gave up 4 bases and J gave up 10 bases; unmatched junction bases: 7.

This clonotype was counted a single time. V usage is TRBV2 and J usage is TRBJ2-1; tentatively, D is TRBD2 (5 bases). Trimming cost V 4 bases and J 0 bases, with 13 bases left between them. CDR3 length: 16 residues. Germline CDR1 SNHLY, CDR2 FYNNEI. The CDR3 nucleotides are TGTGCCAGCAGTGGCGTGAGGGCGAGCTCCTACAATGAGCAGTTCTTC. Residues: CASSGVRASSYNEQFF.

The sample holds many counts of this clonotype. J is TRBJ1-5 and V is TRBV29-1; D is unclear. Trimming stripped 4 bases from V and 7 bases from J, with 11 bases between. CDR3 length: 12 residues. CDR1 SQVTM and CDR2 ANQGSEA come from the germline V gene. The CDR3 DNA reads TGCAGCGTTGCAGGTGCCAGCCAGCCCCAGCATTTT. It encodes CSVAGASQPQHF.

V gene TRBV18 combines with J gene TRBJ2-7; D perhaps matches TRBD1 (5 bases). The germline CDR1 and CDR2 sequences are KGHSH and LQKENI. This CDR3 is 17 amino acids long. V lost 4 bases and J lost 0, with 19 bases in between. The CDR3 sequence is CASSQSITGGSSYEQYF. The CDR3 nucleotides read TGTGCCAGCTCACAGAGTATAACAGGCGGAAGCTCCTACGAGCAGTACTTC.

This clonotype was seen repeatedly, ten times or more. The rearrangement links TRBV11-2 to TRBJ1-2; D is perhaps TRBD1 (6 bases). V was trimmed by 1 base and J by 2 bases, leaving 11 bases between them. This CDR3 spans 15 amino acids. Germline V gene lookup returns CDR1 SGHAT and CDR2 FQNNGV. The CDR3 sequence: CASSLAGTLNYGYTF. The CDR3 region has the DNA TGTGCCAGCAGCTTAGCCGGGACACTCAACTATGGCTACACCTTC.

The chain recombines TRBV24-1 with TRBJ1-5; D ambiguous. The length of the CDR3 is 12 residues. CDR1 is KGHDR, CDR2 SFDVKD, per germline. Between the trimmed V and J ends, which lost 1 base and 6 bases, there was a span of 3 bases. DNA of the CDR3: TGTGCCACCAGTGATTTATCTCAGCCCCAGCATTTT. It encodes CATSDLSQPQHF.

The chain uses TRBV2 and TRBJ1-1; possibly TRBD1 for D (5 bases). Trimming pared 4 bases from V and 4 bases from J, leaving 13 bases between. The CDR3 has 14 amino acids. Germline V gene data show CDR1 as SNHLY and CDR2 as FYNNEI. In DNA, the CDR3 is TGTGCCAGCAGTGCACTCGAGGGGTTCACTGAAGCTTTCTTT. Amino acid sequence: CASSALEGFTEAFF. The complete variable domain, with remaining parts taken from reference TRBV2 and TRBJ1-1, reads EPEVTQTPSHQVTQMGQEVILRCVPISNHLYFYWYRQILGQKVEFLVSFYNNEISEKSEIFDDQFSVERPDGSNFTLKIRSTKLEDSAMYFCASSALEGFTEAFFGQGTRLTVV.

This clonotype was found many times. CDR3 nucleotide sequence: TGTGCCAGCAGTCGTCGACTAGCGGGAGTGAAGGACACCGGGGAGCTGTTTTTT. Translated: CASSRRLAGVKDTGELFF. V and J are TRBV11-1 and TRBJ2-2; 12 nucleotides line up with TRBD2. V trimming: 6 bases; J trimming: 3 bases; junction bases outside the gene matches: 11. Germline V lookup: CDR1 SGHAT, CDR2 FQDESV (reference sequence). There are 18 residues in the CDR3.

On this clonotype: A read error is possible here, since a much larger clone lies one base away. The rearrangement links TRBV27 to TRBJ2-3, with D possibly matching TRBD2 (6 bases). The CDR3 has 13 residues. The V gene's germline CDR1 is MNHEY and CDR2 SMNVEV (reference sequence). The ends were cut back, 5 bases at V and 4 bases at J, with 10 bases in the middle. CDR3 sequence: CASSVRLADTQYF. As DNA, the CDR3 is TGTGCCAGCAGTGTGAGACTAGCAGATACGCAGTATTTT.

The chain carries TRBV13 and TRBJ2-1; 7 nucleotides match TRBD2. V dropped 5 bases and J dropped 11; count of bases not matched to a gene: 18. This CDR3 region has 16 residues. Per germline, CDR1 PRHDT and CDR2 FYEKMQ (reference sequence). The CDR3 bases are TGTGCCAGCAGCCCGGGGGGTTGGTCCCCTTACAGCAAGCAGTTCTTC. Translation: CASSPGGWSPYSKQFF.

V is TRBV7-2 and J is TRBJ1-4; D may be TRBD1 (5 bases). Trimming pared 2 bases from V and 0 bases from J, leaving 10 bases between. CDR3 length: 16 residues. Germline CDR1 and CDR2: SGHTA and FQGNSA. The DNA for the CDR3 is TGTGCCAGCAGCTTAACAGGAGTCCCAACTAATGAAAAACTGTTTTTT. Its protein product is CASSLTGVPTNEKLFF.

The CDR3 region is CASSYEQGAGGYTF. The CDR3 DNA reads TGTGCCAGCAGCTACGAACAGGGGGCGGGTGGCTACACCTTC. This chain links TRBV11-3 with TRBJ1-2, with TRBD1 matching 9 bases. Germline lookup yields CDR1 SGHNT and CDR2 YENEEA. After removal of 4 bases from V and 7 bases from J, the junction contained 7 bases not matched to a gene. This CDR3 contains 14 residues.

The table lists this clonotype with a few counts. The chain employs TRBV29-1 and TRBJ1-3; TRBD1 aligns across 7 bases. Germline CDR1 and CDR2: SQVTM and ANQGSEA. The CDR3 has 15 amino acids. Trimming at V came to 1 base and at J to 2 bases, leaving 5 bases not matched to a gene. The chain's CDR3 is CSVEAQGGPGNTIYF. Here the CDR3 DNA reads TGCAGCGTTGAAGCCCAGGGGGGGCCTGGAAACACCATATATTTT.

This clonotype occurred many times. The CDR3 nucleotides read TGCAGTGCTAGAGATACAATTTACCAAGAGACCCAGTACTTC. Translated, it gives CSARDTIYQETQYF. The chain recombines TRBV20-1 with TRBJ2-5; D remains ambiguous. Per the germline V gene, CDR1 is DFQATT and CDR2 is SNEGSKA (reference sequence). The CDR3 spans 14 residues. Trimming took 0 bases from V and 0 from J, leaving 8 bases between them.

The rearrangement joins TRBV6-4 to TRBJ1-1; 9 nucleotides agree with TRBD1. The CDR3 covers 15 residues. CDR1 MRHNA and CDR2 SNTAGT come from the germline V gene. Unmatched junction bases numbered 9, after V lost 6 bases and J lost 4 bases. The CDR3 sequence: CASSETGGFGTEAFF. In DNA form, the CDR3 reads TGTGCCAGCAGCGAGACAGGGGGTTTCGGCACTGAAGCTTTCTTT.

This rearrangement joins TRBV19 to TRBJ1-2; D gene unclear. The CDR3 loop spans 13 amino acids. The V end was cut by 5 bases, the J end by 8 bases, with 15 bases between. The germline gives CDR1 LNHDA, CDR2 SQIVND (reference sequence). In DNA form, the CDR3 reads TGTGCCAGTAGTGCCCGGGCCCCATTCGGCTACACCTTC. It yields the protein CASSARAPFGYTF.

This clonotype was detected ten times or more. J is TRBJ1-2 and V is TRBV28; unclear D gene. Trimming shortened V by 8 bases and J by 8 bases, and 21 bases separated the two germline ends. The CDR3 totals 14 residues. Germline CDR1 MDHEN, CDR2 SYDVKM. The CDR3 sequence is CASGVIGIPMGYTF. The CDR3 coding sequence is TGTGCCAGCGGGGTTATCGGGATACCTATGGGCTACACCTTC.

The chain carries TRBV27 and TRBJ2-5; D possibly uses TRBD1 or TRBD2 (5 bases each). Germline V CDR1 and CDR2: MNHEY, SMNVEV (reference sequence). This CDR3 spans 15 amino acids. Trimming took off 7 bases at V and 5 bases at J, with 20 bases between the two ends. CDR3 residues: CASNFLKAEGETQYF. DNA for the CDR3: TGTGCCAGCAATTTTCTTAAGGCCGAGGGGGAGACCCAGTACTTC.

The rearrangement links TRBV20-1 to TRBJ2-1; 8 bases map to TRBD2. Germline-derived CDR1 and CDR2 are DFQATT and SNEGSKA (reference sequence). This CDR3 has 15 amino acids. V lost 3 bases, J lost 5 bases, and 9 bases stayed unmatched. The CDR3 DNA reads TGCAGTGCTAGCGCGTCCGGGACTAGACACAATGAGCAGTTCTTC. Its protein is CSASASGTRHNEQFF.

Ten or more counts support this clonotype. The genes are TRBV6-2 or TRBV6-3 and TRBJ2-7; tentatively, D is TRBD2 (6 bases). This CDR3 spans 11 amino acids. Germline CDR1 is MNHEY and CDR2 is SVGEGT. V was clipped by 11 bases and J by 3 bases, with 11 bases between them. This CDR3 is CASWGVYEQYF. CDR3 DNA sequence: TGTGCCTCCTGGGGGGTCTACGAGCAGTACTTC.

This chain links TRBV30 with TRBJ1-1; 7 nucleotides agree with TRBD1. V lost 4 bases and J lost 4; bases outside the gene matches: 9. The CDR3 runs to 14 residues. The germline V gene encodes CDR1 GTSNPN and CDR2 SVGIG (reference sequence). CDR3 sequence reads: CAWTSGGWGTEAFF. The CDR3 region has the DNA TGTGCCTGGACGTCAGGGGGATGGGGCACTGAAGCTTTCTTT. The complete variable domain, with remaining parts taken from reference TRBV30 and TRBJ1-1, reads SQTIHQWPATLVQPVGSPLSLECTVEGTSNPNLYWYRQAAGRGLQLLFYSVGIGQISSEVPQNLSASRPQDRQFILSSKKLLLSDSGFYLCAWTSGGWGTEAFFGQGTRLTVV.

This clonotype was counted at least ten times. An end of the junction does not agree with germline; a read error may underlie this. The chain joins TRBV12-3 or TRBV12-4 to TRBJ2-2; D tentatively reads TRBD1 or TRBD2 (5 bases each). The CDR3 loop spans 14 amino acids. CDR3 DNA: TGTGCCAGCAGTTTAGGGGGGAACGCCGGGGAGCTGTTTTTT. Residues: CASSLGGNAGELFF.

This sequence joins TRBV11-3 and TRBJ2-5; possible D gene TRBD2, 5 bases. The V end lost 4 bases, the J end lost 5 bases, and 23 bases lay between the germline ends. This CDR3 comprises 17 residues. Germline lookup yields CDR1 SGHNT and CDR2 YENEEA. The CDR3 DNA reads as TGTGCCAGCAGCTCCTTAGCACGGGATACACCGGGGGAGACCCAGTACTTC. Translating gives CASSSLARDTPGETQYF.

The chain recombines TRBV24-1 with TRBJ2-5; the D call may be TRBD1 or TRBD2 (5 bases each). Deletions cut 4 bases from V and 4 bases from J, with 15 bases between. CDR1 is KGHDR and CDR2 is SFDVKD in the germline V gene. The CDR3 covers 15 residues. CDR3 region: CATSDPRDPLETQYF. The CDR3 nucleotides are TGTGCCACCAGTGACCCAAGGGACCCCCTAGAGACCCAGTACTTC.

This clonotype was seen ten or more times. V usage is TRBV19 and J usage is TRBJ2-7; 14 nucleotides agree with TRBD2. The CDR3 runs 16 residues. The V gene's germline CDR1 is LNHDA and CDR2 SQIVND (reference sequence). V was pared by 3 bases and J by 7 bases, with 8 bases of the junction left unmatched. The CDR3 DNA reads as TGTGCCAGTAGTATTGGAGGGACTAGCGGGAGAGGTGAGCAGTACTTC. Translated, it gives CASSIGGTSGRGEQYF.

This clonotype was picked up many times. The genes are TRBV7-9 and TRBJ2-7; 15 positions agree with TRBD2. Germline lookup yields CDR1 SEHNR and CDR2 FQNEAQ (reference sequence). The CDR3 is 19 residues long. V shed 4 bases, J shed 3 bases, and the junction held 13 bases outside the gene matches. CDR3: CASSSGYIGLAGGDYEQYF. CDR3 nucleotide sequence: TGTGCCAGCAGCTCCGGTTATATCGGACTAGCGGGAGGGGACTACGAGCAGTACTTC.